The 25 T cell receptor beta chains below were found in one sample sequenced in a study of tumor-infiltrating lymphocytes in primary liver carcinoma. For blood RNA, unsorted whole blood served as the source, and germline DNA was extracted too. cDNA specific to TCR beta was made from around 530 ng of total RNA, with a constant-region primer employed for priming. What produced the TCR beta libraries was three nested multiplex PCR rounds using slightly modified ARM-PCR. The first two PCR rounds, roughly 10 cycles each, used TRBV1-TRBV30 forward primers and a C-beta reverse primer. TCRdb used MiXCR to reprocess the multiplex PCR reads, holding one entry per CDR3 protein. The data show 190,000 or so distinct CDR3 sequences, roughly 61% seen once. Source material: peripheral blood. The source is a woman aged 55-75 years with primary liver carcinoma and hepatitis B virus infection.

As for this clonotype: At one of its ends the junction is not consistent with the germline gene, which may arise from a read error. The chain has TRBV11-2 and TRBJ2-7; TRBD1 aligns across 10 bases. This CDR3 comprises 14 residues. Germline values: CDR1 SGHAT, CDR2 FQNNGV. The CDR3 is CVSSLRQGAGGQYF. CDR3 sequence (DNA): TGTGTCAGCAGCTTGAGACAGGGGGCAGGCGGGCAGTACTTC.

The chain employs TRBV28 and TRBJ1-3; D remains unclear. The germline V and J ends were trimmed by 4 bases and 2 bases, with 6 bases remaining between them. The CDR3 length is 13 residues. Germline V gives CDR1 MDHEN, CDR2 SYDVKM. The CDR3 spells CASSWPAGNTIYF. In DNA form, the CDR3 reads TGTGCCAGCAGTTGGCCAGCTGGAAACACCATATATTTT.

The CDR3 DNA reads as TGTGCCAGCAGCTCCATATGTGCATCCCTATCCTACAATGAGCAGTTCTTC. Its protein is CASSSICASLSYNEQFF. The chain recombines TRBV11-1 with TRBJ2-1; D is uncertain. The germline CDR1 and CDR2 sequences are SGHAT and FQDESV (reference sequence). There are 17 residues in the CDR3. Trimming pared 4 bases from V and 1 base from J, leaving 17 bases between. Drawing the rest from reference TRBV11-1 and TRBJ2-1, the complete variable domain is EAEVAQSPRYKITEKSQAVAFWCDPISGHATLYWYRQILGQGPELLVQFQDESVVDDSQLPKDRFSAERLKGVDSTLKIQPAELGDSAMYLCASSSICASLSYNEQFFGPGTRLTVL.

This clonotype occurred many times. V and J are TRBV29-1 and TRBJ2-5; a weak D match, TRBD1 (6 bases). This CDR3 is built from 13 residues. Per germline, CDR1 SQVTM and CDR2 ANQGSEA. Trimming took off 6 bases at V and 1 base at J, with 12 bases between the two ends. The CDR3 DNA reads as TGCAGCGTCGACAGGTACCCCCAAGAGACCCAGTACTTC. Protein sequence: CSVDRYPQETQYF. The full variable domain, in which reference TRBV29-1 and TRBJ2-5 provide the parts outside the CDR3, is SAVISQKPSRDICQRGTSLTIQCQVDSQVTMMFWYRQQPGQSLTLIATANQGSEATYESGFVIDKFPISRPNLTFSTLTVSNMSPEDSSIYLCSVDRYPQETQYFGPGTRLLVL.

The J gene is TRBJ2-1, the V gene TRBV7-9; D remains unclear. CDR1 and CDR2 (germline): SEHNR, FQNEAQ (reference sequence). Between the trimmed V and J ends, which lost 2 bases and 5 bases, there was a span of 7 bases. The CDR3 contains 13 residues. CDR3 nucleotides: TGTGCCAGCAGCTTAAGCCAAAACAATGAGCAGTTCTTC. Its protein product is CASSLSQNNEQFF.

This clonotype was seen repeatedly, ten times or more. The rearrangement links TRBV6-2 or TRBV6-3 to TRBJ1-6; D not resolved. Trimming took 8 bases from V and 0 from J, leaving 8 bases between them. Germline values: CDR1 MNHEY, CDR2 SVGEGT. This CDR3 is built from 14 residues. The CDR3 nucleotides read TGTGCCAGCGGAACTCGCTCCTATAATTCACCCCTCCACTTT. This gives the protein CASGTRSYNSPLHF.

Of note for this clonotype: This could be a read error, since a much larger clone is one nucleotide away. The rearrangement links TRBV6-1 to TRBJ2-5; no reliable D call. This CDR3 is 15 amino acids long. The germline gives CDR1 MNHNS, CDR2 SASEGT. CDR3 amino acids: CASSEAFSDQETKYF. DNA for the CDR3: TGTGCCAGCAGTGAAGCGTTTTCAGACCAAGAGACCAAGTACTTC.

This chain joins TRBV11-2 and TRBJ2-5, with a possible D match to TRBD2 (6 bases). Trimming cost V 5 bases and J 7 bases, with 23 bases left between them. The CDR3 runs 16 residues. Per germline, CDR1 SGHAT and CDR2 FQNNGV. CDR3 sequence: CASSARLVGVARTQYF. The CDR3 region has the DNA TGTGCCAGCAGCGCCCGACTAGTGGGAGTTGCTAGGACCCAGTACTTC.

As regards this clonotype: This may come from a read error, since a much larger clone is one base off. J is TRBJ1-5 and V is TRBV12-3 or TRBV12-4; D may be TRBD1 (5 bases). CDR3 length: 14 residues. V lost 10 bases and J lost 5, with 18 bases in between. CDR3: CANRRLAGDQPQHF. CDR3 coding DNA: TGTGCCAACAGGCGCCTGGCAGGAGATCAGCCCCAGCATTTT.

Of note for this clonotype: A much larger clone sits a single nucleotide away, making a read error possible. The CDR3 here is CASSLVAPSGQDEHFF. The CDR3 DNA reads TGTGCCAGCAGCTTGGTGGCTCCTAGCGGGCAGGATGAGCATTTCTTC. J is TRBJ2-1 and V is TRBV5-8; 8 positions match TRBD2. The CDR3 totals 16 residues. Germline-derived CDR1 and CDR2 are SGHTS and YDEGEE. The full variable domain, its missing parts supplied by reference TRBV5-8 and TRBJ2-1, is EAGVTQSPTHLIKTRGQQATLRCSPISGHTSVYWYQQALGLGLQFLLWYDEGEERNRGNFPPRFSGRQFPNYSSELNVNALELEDSALYLCASSLVAPSGQDEHFFGPGTRLTVL.

On this clonotype: A junction end diverges from the germline sequence, so it may reflect a read error. This chain links TRBV29-1 with TRBJ2-5, with D perhaps matching TRBD2 (5 bases). From germline, CDR1 is SQVTM and CDR2 ANQGSEA. CDR3 size: 14 residues. CDR3 in amino acids: CSTGEGVEVETLYF. The CDR3 region has the DNA TGCAGCACCGGCGAGGGAGTTGAGGTGGAGACCCTGTACTTC.

For this clonotype: One end of the junction does not line up with germline, which may come from a read error. The chain joins TRBV12-3 or TRBV12-4 to TRBJ1-5; D is uncertain. This CDR3 comprises 12 residues. The CDR3 DNA reads TGTGCCAGTAGTTATCACTTCGCCCAACAGCATTTT. Amino acid sequence: CASSYHFAQQHF.

This clonotype was observed many times. This chain joins TRBV4-2 and TRBJ1-2; D gene uncertain. The CDR3 spans 14 residues. Germline V gene data show CDR1 as LGHNA and CDR2 as YNFKEQ. With 2 bases removed from V and 2 bases from J, the gap between germline ends came to 9 bases. CDR3 nucleotide sequence: TGTGCCAGCAGCCAACTTACAGACAACTATGGCTACACCTTC. This sequence encodes CASSQLTDNYGYTF.

On this clonotype: A much more abundant neighbour one base away suggests this may be a read error. In this CDR3 the conserved last residue, phenylalanine or tryptophan, is missing, so a read error is likely. This chain connects TRBV4-1 to TRBJ1-5; a possible D gene is TRBD1 (6 bases). The CDR3 consists of 19 residues. Germline V CDR1 and CDR2: MGHRA, YSYEKL. V was clipped by 1 base and J by 6 bases, with 25 bases between them. In DNA, the CDR3 is TGCGCCAGCAGCCAAGGGAGGCTGGGGGGGGGCTTGGGAGGTCAGCCCCAGCATATT. Encoded protein: CASSQGRLGGGLGGQPQHI.

The gene calls are TRBV28 and TRBJ2-4; 7 bases line up with TRBD1. The CDR3 has 15 amino acids. Germline CDR1 is MDHEN and CDR2 is SYDVKM. After removal of 7 bases from V and 6 bases from J, the junction contained 12 bases not matched to a gene. For the CDR3, the DNA is TGTGCCAGCAATCGCTTCGACAGGGAGCGAAACATTCAGTACTTC. This translates into CASNRFDRERNIQYF.

In its sample, this clonotype was seen many times. This chain connects TRBV10-2 to TRBJ1-1, with D unclear. Trimming left V 0 bases short and J 0 bases short, with 11 bases between. This CDR3 has 16 residues. The germline CDR1 and CDR2 sequences are WSHSY and SAAADI. The CDR3 sequence is CASSESGRSMNTEAFF. The CDR3 DNA is TGCGCCAGCAGTGAGTCTGGCAGGTCGATGAACACTGAAGCTTTCTTT.

This clonotype was seen ten or more times. This sequence joins TRBV12-3 or TRBV12-4 and TRBJ2-7; the D gene is possibly TRBD1 (5 bases). The CDR3 totals 13 residues. The V end lost 2 bases, the J end lost 6 bases, and 11 bases lay between the germline ends. The CDR3 sequence is CASSLRGPGEQYF. CDR3 nucleotides: TGTGCCAGCAGTTTAAGGGGCCCGGGCGAGCAGTACTTC.

Points on this clonotype: Given a much more abundant clone one base away, this may be a read error. This CDR3 fails to terminate in the conserved phenylalanine or tryptophan, so it likely reflects a read error. The rearrangement uses TRBV7-8 and TRBJ2-2, with D possibly being TRBD2 (5 bases). The V gene lost 3 bases and the J gene lost 1 base, with 9 bases spanning the gap. The CDR3 sequence is 15 residues long. Germline V gene data show CDR1 as SGHVS and CDR2 as FQNEAQ. In DNA, the CDR3 is TGTGCCAGCAGCTTCGGCGGAGGGAACACCGGGGAGCTGTTTGTT. Its translation: CASSFGGGNTGELFV.

The chain has TRBV5-1 and TRBJ2-7, with D unclear. The CDR3 is 14 amino acids. The germline V and J ends were trimmed by 0 bases and 6 bases, with 13 bases remaining between them. Germline V gives CDR1 SGHRS, CDR2 YFSETQ. The CDR3 region is CASSLGGVGPEQYF. The CDR3 DNA is TGCGCCAGCAGCTTGGGTGGAGTAGGGCCCGAGCAGTACTTC. The variable domain in full, completed from reference TRBV5-1 and TRBJ2-7, reads KAGVTQTPRYLIKTRGQQVTLSCSPISGHRSVSWYQQTPGQGLQFLFEYFSETQRNKGNFPGRFSGRQFSNSRSEMNVSTLELGDSALYLCASSLGGVGPEQYFGPGTRLTVT.

This chain joins TRBV20-1 and TRBJ2-2; D remains unclear. This CDR3 is 12 amino acids long. V was clipped by 2 bases and J by 7 bases, with 8 bases between them. Germline loops: CDR1 DFQATT, CDR2 SNEGSKA (reference sequence). The CDR3: CSARYLIGELFF. CDR3 DNA sequence: TGCAGTGCTAGATATCTCATCGGGGAGCTGTTTTTT.

Sample share makes this clonotype medium-sized. The genes are TRBV11-2 and TRBJ2-3, with D perhaps TRBD1 or TRBD2 (5 bases each). Germline loops: CDR1 SGHAT, CDR2 FQNNGV. The CDR3 runs 14 residues. V gave up 7 bases and J gave up 2 bases, with 13 bases separating them. The CDR3 nucleotides are TGTGCCAGCATCCGGGACGGGTACACAGATACGCAGTATTTT. The encoded protein is CASIRDGYTDTQYF.

The chain combines TRBV20-1 with TRBJ1-1; the D is unclear. With 5 bases removed from V and 7 bases from J, the gap between germline ends came to 11 bases. The CDR3 sequence is 11 residues long. The germline V gene has CDR1 DFQATT and CDR2 SNEGSKA (reference sequence). The CDR3 is CSAPDRVEAFF. The CDR3 DNA reads as TGCAGTGCTCCGGACCGAGTTGAAGCTTTCTTT.

As regards this clonotype: A much larger clone lies a single base off, so this may be a read error. V gene TRBV6-1 combines with J gene TRBJ1-5; D might be TRBD1 (6 bases). CDR3 length: 14 amino acids. CDR1 MNHNS and CDR2 SASEGT come from the germline V gene. CDR3: CASSEFGGDQPQRF. The CDR3 DNA reads as TGTGCCAGCAGTGAATTTGGGGGCGATCAGCCCCAGCGTTTT.

This sequence joins TRBV12-3 or TRBV12-4 and TRBJ2-1; D may be TRBD2 (6 bases). The CDR3 loop spans 16 amino acids. V gave up 5 bases and J gave up 13 bases, with 27 bases separating them. CDR3 nucleotides: TGTGCCAGCAGTCAAACCACGACTAGTGCGGTTCGCCAACAGTTCTTC. Translating it yields CASSQTTTSAVRQQFF.

Notes on this clonotype: Compared with germline, one end of the junction differs, possibly owing to a read error. The V call is TRBV11-3, the J call TRBJ1-2; maybe TRBD1 (5 bases). Germline V lookup: CDR1 SGHNT, CDR2 YENEEA. This CDR3 has 12 amino acids. In DNA, the CDR3 is TGTGCCAGCAGCATGGGACCCTATGGCTGCACTTTC. It is translated as CASSMGPYGCTF.